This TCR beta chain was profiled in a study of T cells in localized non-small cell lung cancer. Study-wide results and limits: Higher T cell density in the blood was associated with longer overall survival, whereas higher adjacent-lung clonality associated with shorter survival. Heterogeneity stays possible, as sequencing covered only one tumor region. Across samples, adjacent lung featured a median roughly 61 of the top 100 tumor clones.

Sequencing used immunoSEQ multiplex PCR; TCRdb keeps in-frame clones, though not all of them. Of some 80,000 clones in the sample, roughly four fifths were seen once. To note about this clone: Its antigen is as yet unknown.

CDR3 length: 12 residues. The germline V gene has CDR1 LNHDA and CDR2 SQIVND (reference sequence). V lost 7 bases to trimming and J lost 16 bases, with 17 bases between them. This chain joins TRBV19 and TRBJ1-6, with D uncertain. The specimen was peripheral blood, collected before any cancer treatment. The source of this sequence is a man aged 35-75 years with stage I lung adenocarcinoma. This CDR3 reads CASIGISGALHF. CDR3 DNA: TGTGCCAGTATCGGGATAAGCGGCGCTCTCCACTTT.